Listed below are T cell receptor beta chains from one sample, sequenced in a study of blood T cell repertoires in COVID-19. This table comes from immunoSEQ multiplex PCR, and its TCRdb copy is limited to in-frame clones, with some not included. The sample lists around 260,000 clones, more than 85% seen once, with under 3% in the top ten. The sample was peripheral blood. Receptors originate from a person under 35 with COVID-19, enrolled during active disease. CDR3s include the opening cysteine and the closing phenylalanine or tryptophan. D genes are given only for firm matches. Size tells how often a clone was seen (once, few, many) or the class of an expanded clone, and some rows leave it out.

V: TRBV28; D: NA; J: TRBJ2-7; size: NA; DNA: TGTGCCAGCAGTCTCCCGGGAGGAGGGGGGTACTACGAGCAGTACTTC; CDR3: CASSLPGGGGYYEQYF
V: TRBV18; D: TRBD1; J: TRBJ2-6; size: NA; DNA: TGTGCCAGCTCCGGAGGGGACAGGGGACCCTCTGGGGCCAACGTCCTGACTTTC; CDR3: CASSGGDRGPSGANVLTF
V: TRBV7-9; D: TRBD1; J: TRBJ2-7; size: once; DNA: TGTGCCAGCAGCTCGGGACAGGGAAGACTCTACGAGCAGTACTTC; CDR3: CASSSGQGRLYEQYF
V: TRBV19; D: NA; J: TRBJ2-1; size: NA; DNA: TGTGCCAGTAGTATAGATTCGAGGGGGGGACTAAATGAGCAGTTCTTC; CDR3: CASSIDSRGGLNEQFF
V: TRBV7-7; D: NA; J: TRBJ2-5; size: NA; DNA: TGTGCTAGCAGCTTGTCTGGGGGGTCCCCCCAAGAGACCCAGTACTTC; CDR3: CASSLSGGSPQETQYF
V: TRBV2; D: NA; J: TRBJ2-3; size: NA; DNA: TGTGCCAGCAGTGAAGAGGGGCTACGGGATACGCAGTATTTT; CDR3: CASSEEGLRDTQYF
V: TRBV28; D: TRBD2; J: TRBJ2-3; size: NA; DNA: TGTGCCAGTACGACTAGCGGGAGGATGTGGGATACGCAGTATTTT; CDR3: CASTTSGRMWDTQYF
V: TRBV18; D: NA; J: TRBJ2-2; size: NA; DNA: TGTGCCAGCTCTCCTACCGGGGAGCTGTTTTTT; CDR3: CASSPTGELFF
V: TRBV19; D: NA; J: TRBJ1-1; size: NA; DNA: TGTGCCACCACCTCGGCGGGGCTAAGCACTGAAGCTTTCTTT; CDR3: CATTSAGLSTEAFF
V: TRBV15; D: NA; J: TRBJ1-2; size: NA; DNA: TGTGCCACCAGCAGAGACCTAAAGGGCTACACCTTC; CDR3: CATSRDLKGYTF
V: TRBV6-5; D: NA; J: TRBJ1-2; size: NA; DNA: TGTGCCGGTCAGGGATTTGGAAACTATGGCTACACCTTC; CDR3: CAGQGFGNYGYTF
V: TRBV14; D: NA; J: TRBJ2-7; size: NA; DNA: TGTGCCAGCAGCCAAGAGGGCGCCAACGAGCAGTACTTC; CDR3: CASSQEGANEQYF
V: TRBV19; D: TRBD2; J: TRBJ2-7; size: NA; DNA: TGTGCCAGTAGTATACGGGGGGACTCCTACGAGCAGTACTTC; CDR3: CASSIRGDSYEQYF
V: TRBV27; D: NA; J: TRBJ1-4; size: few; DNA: TGTGCCAGCAGCCCCCGGGACGGAGGGAATGAAAAACTGTTTTTT; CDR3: CASSPRDGGNEKLFF
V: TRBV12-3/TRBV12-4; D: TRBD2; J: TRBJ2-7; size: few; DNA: TGTGCCAGTAAGGGACTAGCGGGAAGCGAGCAGTACTTC; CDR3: CASKGLAGSEQYF
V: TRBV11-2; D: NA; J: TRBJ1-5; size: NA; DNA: TGTGCCAGCAGCGCAGGGCCCGGGGACAACCATCAGCCCCAGCATTTT; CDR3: CASSAGPGDNHQPQHF
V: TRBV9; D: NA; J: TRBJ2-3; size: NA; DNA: TGTGCCAGCAGCGTAGTCGGGGGAAACACAGATACGCAGTATTTT; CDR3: CASSVVGGNTDTQYF
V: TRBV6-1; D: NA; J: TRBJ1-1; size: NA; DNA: TGTGCCAGCAGTGAAGGATGGGCGAACACTGAAGCTTTCTTT; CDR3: CASSEGWANTEAFF
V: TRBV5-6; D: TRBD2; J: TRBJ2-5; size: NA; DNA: TGTGCCAGCAGCTTTAGGACTAGCGGGAGGGCCCCAGAGACCCAGTACTTC; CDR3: CASSFRTSGRAPETQYF
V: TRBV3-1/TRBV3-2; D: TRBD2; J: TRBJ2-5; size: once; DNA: TGTGCCAGCAGCCCCGGGACTAGCGGGACCCAAGAGACCCAGTACTTC; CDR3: CASSPGTSGTQETQYF
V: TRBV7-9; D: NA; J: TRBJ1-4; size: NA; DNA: TGTGCCAGCAGCCGTGGATCGGGTAATGAAAAACTGTTTTTT; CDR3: CASSRGSGNEKLFF
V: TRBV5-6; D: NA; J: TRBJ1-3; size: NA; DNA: TGTGCCAGCAGCGTGAGACAGGCTTACACATCTGGAAACACCATATATTTT; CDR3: CASSVRQAYTSGNTIYF
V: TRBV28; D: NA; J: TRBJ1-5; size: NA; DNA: TGTGCCACCCTTCGACAAGATCAGCCCCAGCATTTT; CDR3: CATLRQDQPQHF
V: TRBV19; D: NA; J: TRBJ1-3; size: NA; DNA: TGTGCCAGTCGCCCTATCTCTGGAAACACCATATATTTT; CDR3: CASRPISGNTIYF
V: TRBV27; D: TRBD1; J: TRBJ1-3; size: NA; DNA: TGTGCCAGCAGCCTCACAGGGGAAGGAAACACCATATATTTT; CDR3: CASSLTGEGNTIYF
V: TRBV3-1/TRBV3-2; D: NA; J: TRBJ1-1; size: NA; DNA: TGTGCCAGCAGCTTAAACAGGGCTGGCGAAGCTTTCTTT; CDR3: CASSLNRAGEAFF
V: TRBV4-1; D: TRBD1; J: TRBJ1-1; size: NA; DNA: TGCGCCAGCAGCCAGGGGACAGGGCGAACTGAAGCTTTCTTT; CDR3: CASSQGTGRTEAFF
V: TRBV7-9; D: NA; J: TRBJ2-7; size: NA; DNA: TGTGCCAGCAGCTTAGTAGAGCGGGCCTACGAGCAGTACTTC; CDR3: CASSLVERAYEQYF
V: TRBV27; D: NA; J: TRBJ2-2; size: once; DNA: TGTGCCAGCAGTTTACAGGGCAGGTACACCGGGGAGCTGTTTTTT; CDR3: CASSLQGRYTGELFF
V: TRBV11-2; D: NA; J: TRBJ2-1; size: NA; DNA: TGTGCCAGCAGCTTAGGCAGCGCGTCCTACAATGAGCAGTTCTTC; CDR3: CASSLGSASYNEQFF
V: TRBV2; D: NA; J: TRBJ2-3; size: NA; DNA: TGTGCCAGCAGTGAAGCGGGCGGGGGCTGGACGCAGTATTTT; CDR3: CASSEAGGGWTQYF
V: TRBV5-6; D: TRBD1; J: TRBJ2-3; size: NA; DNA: TGTGCCAGCAGCTTGGTTGGGACAGGGGGTTTGGGGCAGTATTTT; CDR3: CASSLVGTGGLGQYF
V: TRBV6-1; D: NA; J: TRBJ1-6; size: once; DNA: TGTGCCAGCAGTGATGACAGGAGAAATTCACCCCTCCACTTT; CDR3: CASSDDRRNSPLHF
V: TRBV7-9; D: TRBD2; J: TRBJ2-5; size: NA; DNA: TGTGCCAGCAGCTTTCTCCGGGACTACGAAGAGACCCAGTACTTC; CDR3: CASSFLRDYEETQYF
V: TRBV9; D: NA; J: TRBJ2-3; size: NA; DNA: TGTGCCAGCAGCGTAGGCCTGAGCGCAGATACGCAGTATTTT; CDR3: CASSVGLSADTQYF
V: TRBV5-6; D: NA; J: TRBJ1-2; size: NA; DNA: TGTGCCAGCAGTCACTTACCAGAGCTAGCTAACTATGGCTACACCTTC; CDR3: CASSHLPELANYGYTF
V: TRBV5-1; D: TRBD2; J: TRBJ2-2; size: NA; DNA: TGCGCCAGCAGCTCGGGACTAGCGGGAGAGGGCACCGGGGAGCTGTTTTTT; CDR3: CASSSGLAGEGTGELFF
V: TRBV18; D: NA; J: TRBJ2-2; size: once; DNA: TGTGCCAGCTCACTGGACAAGGGGGAGCTGTTTTTT; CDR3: CASSLDKGELFF
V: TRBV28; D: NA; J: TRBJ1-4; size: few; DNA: TGTGCCAGCAGTTTACTCGGGACAACAACTAATGAAAAACTGTTTTTT; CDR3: CASSLLGTTTNEKLFF
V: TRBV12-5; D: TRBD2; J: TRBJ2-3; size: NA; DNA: TGTGCTAGTGGTTTGGGCCTAGCGGGCACAGATACGCAGTATTTT; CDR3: CASGLGLAGTDTQYF
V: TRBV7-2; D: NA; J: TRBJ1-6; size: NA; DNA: TGTGCCAGCAGCTTATACAGGGATTACAATTCACCCCTCCACTTT; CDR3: CASSLYRDYNSPLHF
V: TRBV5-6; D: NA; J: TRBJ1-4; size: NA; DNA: TGTGCCAGCAGCTTGGTCGGGGTTGAAAAACTGTTTTTT; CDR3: CASSLVGVEKLFF
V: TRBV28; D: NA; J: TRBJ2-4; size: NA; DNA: TGTGCCAGCAGTTCCCCGGGAACTTCGGGTTCCAAAAACATTCAGTACTTC; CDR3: CASSSPGTSGSKNIQYF
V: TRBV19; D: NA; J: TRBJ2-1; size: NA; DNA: TGTGCCAGTAGTGGGGCGGGGTGGAGCTCCTACAATGAGCAGTTCTTC; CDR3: CASSGAGWSSYNEQFF
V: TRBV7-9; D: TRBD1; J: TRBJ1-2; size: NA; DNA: TGTGCCAGCCCCAATGATCTCCGGGACAGCGGCTTAGGCTACACCTTC; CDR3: CASPNDLRDSGLGYTF
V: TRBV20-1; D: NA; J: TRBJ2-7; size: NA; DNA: TGCAGTGCTCCCCTTAGGGGGGAGCAGTACTTC; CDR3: CSAPLRGEQYF
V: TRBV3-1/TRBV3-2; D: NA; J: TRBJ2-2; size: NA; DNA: TGTGCCAGCAGCCAATTTGCCGGTACGAACACCGGGGAGCTGTTTTTT; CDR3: CASSQFAGTNTGELFF
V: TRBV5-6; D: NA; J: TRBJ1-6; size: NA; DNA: TGTGCCAGCAGCTTGGGGCATGGTCAGGGGTCCTTTTGGTCACCCCTCCACTTT; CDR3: CASSLGHGQGSFWSPLHF
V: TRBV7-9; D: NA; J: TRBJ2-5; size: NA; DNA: TGTGCCAGCAGCGCCACAGGGAGCGAGGCCCAGTACTTC; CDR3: CASSATGSEAQYF